The sequence of this T cell receptor (beta chain) was determined in a study of neurological immune-mediated disorders. Unsorted libraries came from 2 million PBMCs stored at -80 °C. Study findings and constraints: HTLV-1-associated myelopathy ranked highest for TCR clonal expansion and multiple sclerosis lowest, beneath healthy controls. No CDR3 amino acid sequences were shared by expanded clones across subjects, suggesting private repertoires in all groups.

5'RACE with 10-nucleotide random UMIs produced the cDNA. TCRdb called the 5' RACE reads again in MiXCR, with one record for every CDR3 protein. Of 20,000 to 25,000 distinct CDR3 sequences in the sample, more than 14% were seen once. There are many counts of this clonotype. Its antigen is as yet unknown. This TCR was recovered from a female donor with HTLV-1-associated myelopathy (HAM/TSP). Specimen: PBMCs.

The CDR3 DNA follows: TGCGCCAGCAGCTTAAACAGGGATTCGGGCTACGAGCAGTACTTC. Translation: CASSLNRDSGYEQYF. The rearrangement joins TRBV5-1 to TRBJ2-7; a weak D match, TRBD1 (6 bases). This CDR3 has 15 amino acids. V lost 2 bases to trimming and J lost 3 bases, with 15 bases between them. The germline V gene has CDR1 SGHRS and CDR2 YFSETQ.